This passage covers 23 T cell receptor beta chains from one sample sequenced in a study of CD8+ T cells in alopecia areata. The treatment: oral pan-JAK inhibitor, 5-10 mg twice daily. Extracted RNA was reverse transcribed into cDNA, the sequencing template. Clones were sequenced by immunoSEQ multiplex PCR, and TCRdb holds only the in-frame ones, with some missing. The data contain 75,000 to 100,000 clones, just over 70% of them singletons. This material consisted of CD8+ T cells sorted from blood, taken around week 44, from a patient treated with tofacitinib. The receptors derive from a human donor with alopecia areata.

This clone showed up just once. The chain carries TRBV29-1 and TRBJ2-5; D gene unclear. V lost 5 bases and J 2 bases, leaving 12 bases between the germline ends. CDR1 and CDR2 (germline): SQVTM, ANQGSEA. The CDR3 loop spans 13 amino acids. Here the CDR3 DNA reads TGCAGCGTTCCCGAGACTCTACAAGAGACCCAGTACTTC. Amino acid sequence: CSVPETLQETQYF.

The J gene is TRBJ2-7, the V gene TRBV14; D unresolved. This CDR3 is 15 amino acids long. Germline CDR1 is SGHDN and CDR2 is FVKESK. Trimming pared 1 base from V and 10 bases from J, leaving 20 bases between. The CDR3, as DNA: TGTGCCAGCAGCCAAGGGAAGGGTACCATTTACCCCCAGTACTTC. Translation: CASSQGKGTIYPQYF.

Here the CDR3 DNA reads TGTGCCAGCAGCGTCGGCGCGGGAGGCGAGCAGTACTTC. It codes for CASSVGAGGEQYF. The chain links TRBV5-4 to TRBJ2-7; 8 bases match TRBD2. The CDR3 spans 13 residues. Germline CDR1 SGHNT, CDR2 YYREEE (reference sequence). J lost 6 bases, V lost 4 bases, and 6 bases had no gene match.

The chain carries TRBV18 and TRBJ2-7, with D uncertain. Trimming pared 4 bases from V and 3 bases from J, leaving 4 bases between. The CDR3 covers 11 residues. Per the germline V gene, CDR1 is KGHSH and CDR2 is LQKENI. The CDR3 region has the DNA TGTGCCAGCTCACAGAACTACGAGCAGTACTTC. Translating gives CASSQNYEQYF.

This clone has only a few counts. The V and J genes are TRBV5-6 and TRBJ1-1; unclear D gene. This CDR3 contains 12 residues. Germline V gene sequence: CDR1 SGHDT, CDR2 YYEEEE. V lost 2 bases, J lost 5 bases, and 7 bases lay in between. CDR3: CASSFERTEAFF. For the CDR3, the DNA is TGTGCCAGCAGCTTTGAGCGGACTGAAGCTTTCTTT.

The rearrangement links TRBV13 to TRBJ2-5, with D perhaps TRBD1 (6 bases). CDR1 PRHDT and CDR2 FYEKMQ come from the germline V gene (reference sequence). This CDR3 is built from 16 residues. V lost 2 bases, J lost 3 bases, and 16 bases lay in between. The CDR3 DNA follows: TGTGCCAGCAGCTTAAATACCGGACAGCCGGAAGAGACCCAGTACTTC. This gives the protein CASSLNTGQPEETQYF.

As for this clone: The sample has other DNA sequences that encode this CDR3 too. The CDR3 nucleotides read TGCGCCAGCAGCCAAGATCGGACAGAAAATCAGCCCCAGCATTTT. Translated: CASSQDRTENQPQHF. The chain recombines TRBV4-1 with TRBJ1-5, with D possibly TRBD1 on 6 matching bases. V was clipped by 0 bases and J by 4 bases, with 10 bases between them. Germline assignment: CDR1 MGHRA and CDR2 YSYEKL. CDR3 size: 15 residues.

This clone was found a few times. The rearrangement uses TRBV29-1 and TRBJ2-7, with D tentatively TRBD1 (5 bases). This CDR3 is 13 amino acids long. The germline V gene encodes CDR1 SQVTM and CDR2 ANQGSEA. Trimming cost V 5 bases and J 0 bases, with 11 bases left between them. CDR3 loop: CSVRGHSSYEQYF. Here the CDR3 DNA reads TGCAGCGTTAGGGGCCATAGCTCCTACGAGCAGTACTTC.

This clone was seen more than once but under ten times. The CDR3 nucleotides read TGTGCCAGCACACGACAGGGTAGGGGTATTGAGCAGTTCTTC. Its translation: CASTRQGRGIEQFF. V gene TRBV7-2 combines with J gene TRBJ2-1, with 7 positions matching TRBD1. The CDR3 totals 14 residues. The V gene end was trimmed by 7 bases and the J gene end by 9 bases; junction bases not matched to a gene: 12. Germline V gene data show CDR1 as SGHTA and CDR2 as FQGNSA.

V usage is TRBV19 and J usage is TRBJ1-6; 10 nucleotides line up with TRBD1. The germline CDR1 and CDR2 sequences are LNHDA and SQIVND (reference sequence). The CDR3 sequence is 12 residues long. V shed 10 bases, J shed 9 bases, and the junction held 3 bases outside the gene matches. The CDR3 reads CATRTGGSPLHF. The CDR3 DNA reads as TGTGCCACGCGGACAGGGGGTTCACCCCTCCACTTT.

The chain combines TRBV4-3 with TRBJ2-7, with D unclear. Germline-derived CDR1 and CDR2 are LGHNA and YSLEER. The length of the CDR3 is 15 residues. Trimming shortened V by 0 bases and J by 4 bases, and 13 bases separated the two germline ends. CDR3 sequence: CASSQDNAGNYEQYF. The CDR3 DNA sequence: TGCGCCAGCAGCCAAGATAACGCCGGAAATTACGAGCAGTACTTC.

This clone was seen a handful of times. This chain links TRBV7-6 with TRBJ2-1; D is unclear. There are 18 residues in the CDR3. Germline V gene lookup returns CDR1 SGHVS and CDR2 FNYEAQ. The germline V and J ends were trimmed by 2 bases and 0 bases, with 17 bases remaining between them. CDR3 bases: TGTGCCAGCAGCTTACGAGGTGGGCAGACGAGCTCCTACAATGAGCAGTTCTTC. Amino acid sequence: CASSLRGGQTSSYNEQFF.

The chain recombines TRBV7-2 with TRBJ2-7; D possibly matches TRBD1 or TRBD2 (5 bases each). This CDR3 spans 13 amino acids. The germline V gene has CDR1 SGHTA and CDR2 FQGNSA. Trimming removed 4 bases at V and 0 bases at J, with 7 bases between. CDR3 coding DNA: TGTGCCAGCAGCTACGGGACCTCCTACGAGCAGTACTTC. Its protein is CASSYGTSYEQYF.

In regard to this clone: The same CDR3 can be traced to other DNA sequences in this sample. Written as DNA, the CDR3 is TGTGCCAGCAGTTTGTCCAGGAACAATGAGCAGTTCTTC. Protein product: CASSLSRNNEQFF. The rearrangement links TRBV27 to TRBJ2-1; D unresolved. The CDR3 spans 13 residues. V was trimmed by 3 bases and J by 5 bases, leaving 8 bases between them. Germline values: CDR1 MNHEY, CDR2 SMNVEV (reference sequence).

The chain combines TRBV4-1 with TRBJ2-5; no clear D. CDR1 and CDR2 from the germline V gene are MGHRA and YSYEKL. The germline V and J ends were trimmed by 1 base and 4 bases, with 10 bases remaining between them. The CDR3 extends over 14 amino acids. The CDR3 DNA reads TGCGCCAGCAGCCAAGCTCCTCTTGGAGAGACCCAGTACTTC. Translating gives CASSQAPLGETQYF.

This sequence joins TRBV7-3 and TRBJ2-1; D not certain. The CDR3 is 14 amino acids. Germline CDR1 and CDR2: SGHTA and FQGTGA. The germline V and J ends were trimmed by 2 bases and 2 bases, with 7 bases remaining between them. The CDR3 region is CASSLSATYNEQFF. DNA for the CDR3: TGTGCCAGCAGCTTATCCGCAACCTACAATGAGCAGTTCTTC.

J is TRBJ2-1 and V is TRBV6-7, with 9 bases identical to TRBD2. TRBV6-7 is labeled an ORF, and its function is uncertain. Unmatched junction bases numbered 4, after V lost 2 bases and J lost 5 bases. The CDR3 consists of 15 residues. The CDR3 loop reads CASSYRTSVDNEQFF. For the CDR3, the DNA is TGTGCCAGCAGTTACCGGACTAGCGTCGACAATGAGCAGTTCTTC.

The chain has TRBV10-1 and TRBJ2-7; 7 nucleotides line up with TRBD1. V shed 2 bases and J 5 bases; nucleotides not matched to a gene: 15. The length of the CDR3 is 17 residues. In germline, CDR1 is WNHNN, CDR2 SYGVQD (reference sequence). The CDR3 reads CASSERLQGPLDNEQYF. The CDR3 nucleotides read TGCGCCAGCAGTGAGAGGCTACAGGGGCCCCTCGACAACGAGCAGTACTTC.

This clone was recorded a few times. The chain uses TRBV10-3 and TRBJ2-7; D may correspond to TRBD1 or TRBD2 (5 bases each). Germline values: CDR1 ENHRY, CDR2 SYGVKD. Trimming pared 8 bases from V and 2 bases from J, leaving 10 bases between. This CDR3 comprises 12 residues. The CDR3 DNA reads as TGTGCCATCCGGGACCCCCCCTACGAGCAGTACTTC. Encoded protein: CAIRDPPYEQYF.

This sequence joins TRBV30 and TRBJ1-1; D unresolved. The ends were cut back, 3 bases at V and 0 bases at J, with 8 bases in the middle. CDR3 size: 13 residues. Germline loops: CDR1 GTSNPN, CDR2 SVGIG (reference sequence). The CDR3 nucleotides read TGTGCCTGGAGACCCGGGGTGAACACTGAAGCTTTCTTT. It is translated as CAWRPGVNTEAFF.

This clone was detected once. The chain employs TRBV6-5 and TRBJ2-7; D possibly corresponds to TRBD1 (5 bases). The CDR3 loop spans 15 amino acids. V lost 5 bases, J lost 2 bases, and 16 bases lay in between. Germline V CDR1 and CDR2: MNHEY, SVGAGI. In DNA, the CDR3 is TGTGCCAGCAGTGGCAGGGTGGAAGGGACCTACGAGCAGTACTTC. Amino acids: CASSGRVEGTYEQYF.

This chain joins TRBV29-1 and TRBJ1-1; unclear D gene. This CDR3 has 12 amino acids. Germline CDR1 reads SQVTM; CDR2 reads ANQGSEA. CDR3 amino acids: CSCRYGVAEAFF. The CDR3 DNA reads TGCAGTTGTAGGTATGGAGTTGCTGAAGCTTTCTTT. The full variable domain, with the rest looked up from reference TRBV29-1 and TRBJ1-1, is SAVISQKPSRDICQRGTSLTIQCQVDSQVTMMFWYRQQPGQSLTLIATANQGSEATYESGFVIDKFPISRPNLTFSTLTVSNMSPEDSSIYLCSCRYGVAEAFFGQGTRLTVV.

This clone was recorded only once. The chain is built from TRBV7-6 and TRBJ1-5; TRBD1 might be the D (5 bases). CDR1 is SGHVS, CDR2 FNYEAQ, per germline. The V and J ends lost 1 base and 1 base respectively, with 11 bases between them. The CDR3 loop spans 16 amino acids. The CDR3 loop is CASSLGGVGSNQPQHF. CDR3 DNA sequence: TGTGCCAGCAGCTTAGGAGGGGTGGGGAGCAATCAGCCCCAGCATTTT.